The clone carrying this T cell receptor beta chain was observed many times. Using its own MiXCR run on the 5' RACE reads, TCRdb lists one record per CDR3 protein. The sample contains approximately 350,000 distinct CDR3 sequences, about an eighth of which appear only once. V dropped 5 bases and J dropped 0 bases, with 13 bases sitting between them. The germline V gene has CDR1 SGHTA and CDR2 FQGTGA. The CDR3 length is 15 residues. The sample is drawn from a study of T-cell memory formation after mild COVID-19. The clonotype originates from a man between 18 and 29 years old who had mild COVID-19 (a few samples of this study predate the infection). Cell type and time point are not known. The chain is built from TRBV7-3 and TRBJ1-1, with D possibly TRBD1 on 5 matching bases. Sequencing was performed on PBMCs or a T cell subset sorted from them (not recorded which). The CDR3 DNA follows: TGTGCCAGCAGCCCCCAGGGTAGTATGAACACTGAAGCTTTCTTT. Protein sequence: CASSPQGSMNTEAFF. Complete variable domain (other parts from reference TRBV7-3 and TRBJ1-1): GAGVSQTPSNKVTEKGKYVELRCDPISGHTALYWYRQSLGQGPEFLIYFQGTGAADDSGLPNDRFFAVRPEGSVSTLKIQRTERGDSAVYLCASSPQGSMNTEAFFGQGTRLTVV.